This TCR beta chain was observed in a study of sequential checkpoint blockade in melanoma. For the study at large: DNA from 95 or so pretreatment tumor samples underwent TCRβ immunosequencing.

Treatment indicated: randomized to nivolumab then ipilimumab (arm A) or the reverse (arm B). This CDR3 comprises 14 residues. Germline V gives CDR1 MNHGY, CDR2 SAAAGT. Notes on this clone: The germline gene is not matched at one end of the junction; a read error may be the cause.

This table comes from immunoSEQ multiplex PCR, and its TCRdb copy is limited to in-frame clones, with some not included. There are some 2,000 clones in the sample; 25% to 35% occur only once, and under 25% lies in the top ten. The TCR sequence derives from a human donor with melanoma. The input for sequencing was tumor tissue (inferred from file names), taken from a patient given nivolumab and ipilimumab in sequence. J is TRBJ2-3 and V is TRBV6-8; no definite D call. The CDR3 region has the DNA TGTGCCATCAGTGGACGATCTAGCACAGATACGCAGTATTTT. This gives the protein CAISGRSSTDTQYF.